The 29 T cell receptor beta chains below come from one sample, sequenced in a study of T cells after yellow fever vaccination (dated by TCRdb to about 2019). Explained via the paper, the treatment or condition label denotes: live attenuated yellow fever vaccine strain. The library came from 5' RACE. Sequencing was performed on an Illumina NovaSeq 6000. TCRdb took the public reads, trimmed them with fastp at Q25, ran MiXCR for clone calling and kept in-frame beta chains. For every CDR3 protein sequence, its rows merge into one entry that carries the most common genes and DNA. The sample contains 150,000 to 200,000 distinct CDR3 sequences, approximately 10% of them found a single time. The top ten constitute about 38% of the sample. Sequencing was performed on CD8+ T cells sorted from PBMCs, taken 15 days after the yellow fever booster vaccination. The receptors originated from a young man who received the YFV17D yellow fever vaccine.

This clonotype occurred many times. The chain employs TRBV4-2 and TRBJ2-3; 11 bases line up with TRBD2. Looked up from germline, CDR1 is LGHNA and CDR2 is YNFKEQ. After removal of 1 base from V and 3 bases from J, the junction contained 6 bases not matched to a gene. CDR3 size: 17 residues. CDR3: CASSQVASGGRTDTQYF. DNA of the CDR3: TGTGCCAGCAGCCAAGTGGCTAGCGGGGGGCGGACAGATACGCAGTATTTT.

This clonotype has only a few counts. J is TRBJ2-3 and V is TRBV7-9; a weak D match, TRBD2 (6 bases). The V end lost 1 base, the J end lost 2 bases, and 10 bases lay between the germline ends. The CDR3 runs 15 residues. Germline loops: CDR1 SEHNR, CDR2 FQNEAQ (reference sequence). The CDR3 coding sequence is TGTGCCAGCAGCTTAGGGGCTAGCGCCACAGATACGCAGTATTTT. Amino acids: CASSLGASATDTQYF. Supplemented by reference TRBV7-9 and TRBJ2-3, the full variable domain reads DTGVSQNPRHKITKRGQNVTFRCDPISEHNRLYWYRQTLGQGPEFLTYFQNEAQLEKSRLLSDRFSAERPKGSFSTLEIQRTEQGDSAMYLCASSLGASATDTQYFGPGTRLTVL.

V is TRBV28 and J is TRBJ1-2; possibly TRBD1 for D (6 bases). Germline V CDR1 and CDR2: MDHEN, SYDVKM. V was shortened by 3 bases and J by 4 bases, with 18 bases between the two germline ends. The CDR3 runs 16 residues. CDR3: CASSFVRDKGIYGYTF. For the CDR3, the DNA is TGTGCCAGCAGTTTTGTAAGGGACAAGGGGATCTATGGCTACACCTTC.

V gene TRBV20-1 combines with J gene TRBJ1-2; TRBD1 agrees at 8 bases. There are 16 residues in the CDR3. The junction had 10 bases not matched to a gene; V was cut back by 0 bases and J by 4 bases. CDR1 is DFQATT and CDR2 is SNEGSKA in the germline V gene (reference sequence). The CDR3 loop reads CSARDRDRGGGYGYTF. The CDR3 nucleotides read TGCAGTGCTAGAGATCGAGACAGGGGCGGAGGCTATGGCTACACCTTC.

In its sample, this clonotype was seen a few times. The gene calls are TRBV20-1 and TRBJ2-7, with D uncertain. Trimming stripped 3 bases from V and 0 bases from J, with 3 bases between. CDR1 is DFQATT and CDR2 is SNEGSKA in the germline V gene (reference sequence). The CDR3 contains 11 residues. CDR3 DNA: TGCAGTGCTAGGAGCTCCTACGAGCAGTACTTC. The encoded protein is CSARSSYEQYF.

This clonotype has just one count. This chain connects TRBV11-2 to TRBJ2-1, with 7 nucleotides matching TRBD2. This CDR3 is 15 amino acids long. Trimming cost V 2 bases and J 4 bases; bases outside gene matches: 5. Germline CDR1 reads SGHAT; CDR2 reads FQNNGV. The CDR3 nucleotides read TGTGCCAGCAGCTTAAGCGGGGAACAATACAATGAGCAGTTCTTC. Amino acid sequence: CASSLSGEQYNEQFF. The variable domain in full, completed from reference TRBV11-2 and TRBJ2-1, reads EAGVAQSPRYKIIEKRQSVAFWCNPISGHATLYWYQQILGQGPKLLIQFQNNGVVDDSQLPKDRFSAERLKGVDSTLKIQPAKLEDSAVYLCASSLSGEQYNEQFFGPGTRLTVL.

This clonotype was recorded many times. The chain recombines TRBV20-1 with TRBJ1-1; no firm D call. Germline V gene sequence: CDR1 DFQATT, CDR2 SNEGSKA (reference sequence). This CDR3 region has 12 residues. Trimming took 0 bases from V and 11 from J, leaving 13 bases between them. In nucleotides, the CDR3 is TGCAGTGCTAGAGATGAGCGGTTTGAGGCTTTCTTT. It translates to CSARDERFEAFF.

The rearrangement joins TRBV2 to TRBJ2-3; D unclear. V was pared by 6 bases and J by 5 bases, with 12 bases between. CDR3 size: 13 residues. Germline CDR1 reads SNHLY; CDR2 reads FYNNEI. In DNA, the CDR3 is TGTGCCAGCAGGGGTAGTAACAAAGATACGCAGTATTTT. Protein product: CASRGSNKDTQYF.

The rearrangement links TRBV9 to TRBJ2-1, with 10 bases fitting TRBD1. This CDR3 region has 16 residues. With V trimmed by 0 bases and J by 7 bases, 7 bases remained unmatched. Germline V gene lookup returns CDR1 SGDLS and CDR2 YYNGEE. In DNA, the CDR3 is TGTGCCAGCAGCGTAGACCGGACAGGGGGTGGGAATGAGCAGTTCTTC. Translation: CASSVDRTGGGNEQFF.

CDR3: CSARETGGGSTEAFF. In nucleotides, the CDR3 is TGCAGTGCTAGAGAAACAGGGGGCGGAAGCACTGAAGCTTTCTTT. This sequence joins TRBV20-1 and TRBJ1-1; 9 bases map to TRBD1. The V gene end was trimmed by 0 bases and the J gene end by 4 bases; junction bases not matched to a gene: 6. CDR3 length: 15 residues. CDR1 is DFQATT, CDR2 SNEGSKA, per germline (reference sequence).

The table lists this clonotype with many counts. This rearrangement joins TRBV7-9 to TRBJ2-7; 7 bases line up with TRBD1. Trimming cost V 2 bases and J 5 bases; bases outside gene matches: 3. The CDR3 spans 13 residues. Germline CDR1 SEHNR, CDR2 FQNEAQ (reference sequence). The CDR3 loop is CASSLYGTDEQYF. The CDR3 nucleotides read TGTGCCAGCAGCTTATACGGGACAGACGAGCAGTACTTC. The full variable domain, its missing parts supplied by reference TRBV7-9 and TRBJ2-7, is DTGVSQNPRHKITKRGQNVTFRCDPISEHNRLYWYRQTLGQGPEFLTYFQNEAQLEKSRLLSDRFSAERPKGSFSTLEIQRTEQGDSAMYLCASSLYGTDEQYFGPGTRLTVT.

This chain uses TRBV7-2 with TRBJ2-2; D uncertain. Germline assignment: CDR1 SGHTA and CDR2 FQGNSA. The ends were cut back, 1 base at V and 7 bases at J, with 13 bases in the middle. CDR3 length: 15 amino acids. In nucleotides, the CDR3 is TGTGCCAGCAGCTTAGTCGCTTTTCGCCGCGGGGAGCTGTTTTTT. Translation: CASSLVAFRRGELFF. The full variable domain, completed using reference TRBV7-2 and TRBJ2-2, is GAGVSQSPSNKVTEKGKDVELRCDPISGHTALYWYRQSLGQGLEFLIYFQGNSAPDKSGLPSDRFSAERTGGSVSTLTIQRTQQEDSAVYLCASSLVAFRRGELFFGEGSRLTVL.

The CDR3 nucleotides read TGCGCCAGCAGCCAACCGGGATGGCGGAGAGAGCGGGGCTACACCTTC. Translating it yields CASSQPGWRRERGYTF. The chain carries TRBV4-1 and TRBJ1-2, with no clear D. This CDR3 comprises 16 residues. Germline V gene lookup returns CDR1 MGHRA and CDR2 YSYEKL. V dropped 2 bases and J dropped 8 bases, with 21 bases sitting between them.

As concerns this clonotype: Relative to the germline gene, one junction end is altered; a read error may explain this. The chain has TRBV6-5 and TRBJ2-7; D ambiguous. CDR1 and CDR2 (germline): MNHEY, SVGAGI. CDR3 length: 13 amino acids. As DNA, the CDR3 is TGTGCCAGCAGTGACTCTTCTTTGACCGAGCAGTACTTC. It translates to CASSDSSLTEQYF.

CDR3 in DNA: TGTGCCAGCAGTTACTCTCTTGACTATCCGTACCAAGAGACCCAGTACTTC. The encoded protein is CASSYSLDYPYQETQYF. This chain links TRBV6-5 with TRBJ2-5, with TRBD2 as a possible D gene (5 bases). CDR1 and CDR2 from the germline V gene are MNHEY and SVGAGI. The CDR3 has 17 amino acids. The ends were cut back, 0 bases at V and 0 bases at J, with 14 bases in the middle.

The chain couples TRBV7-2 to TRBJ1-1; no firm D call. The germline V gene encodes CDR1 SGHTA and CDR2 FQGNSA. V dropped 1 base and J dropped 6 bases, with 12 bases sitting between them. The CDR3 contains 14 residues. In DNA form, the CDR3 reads TGTGCCAGCAGCTTAGGTGTAGGCCCTCCTGAAGCTTTCTTT. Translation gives CASSLGVGPPEAFF.

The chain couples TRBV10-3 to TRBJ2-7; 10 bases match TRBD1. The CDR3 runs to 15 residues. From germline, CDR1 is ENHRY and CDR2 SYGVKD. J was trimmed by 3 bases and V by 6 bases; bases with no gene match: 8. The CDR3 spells CAISGTGEELYEQYF. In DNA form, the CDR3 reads TGTGCCATCAGCGGGACAGGGGAAGAACTCTACGAGCAGTACTTC.

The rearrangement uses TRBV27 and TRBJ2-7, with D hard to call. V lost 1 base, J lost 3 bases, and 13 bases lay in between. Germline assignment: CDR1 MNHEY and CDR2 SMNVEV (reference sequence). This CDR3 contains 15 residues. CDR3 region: CASSLWSPTHYEQYF. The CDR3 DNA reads TGTGCCAGCAGTTTATGGTCTCCTACCCACTACGAGCAGTACTTC.

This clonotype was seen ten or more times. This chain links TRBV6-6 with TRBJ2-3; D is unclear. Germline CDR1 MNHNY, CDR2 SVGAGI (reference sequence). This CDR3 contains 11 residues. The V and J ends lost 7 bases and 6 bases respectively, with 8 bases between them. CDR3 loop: CASTQGDTQYF. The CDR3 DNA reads TGTGCCAGCACCCAAGGGGATACGCAGTATTTT.

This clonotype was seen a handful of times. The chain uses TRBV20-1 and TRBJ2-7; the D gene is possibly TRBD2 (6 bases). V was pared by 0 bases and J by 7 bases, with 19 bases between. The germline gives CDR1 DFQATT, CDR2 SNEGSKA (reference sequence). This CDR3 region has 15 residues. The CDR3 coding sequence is TGCAGTGCTAGAGATGGAGGGTCTCCAGGCGGGGAGCAGTACGTC. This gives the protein CSARDGGSPGGEQYV.

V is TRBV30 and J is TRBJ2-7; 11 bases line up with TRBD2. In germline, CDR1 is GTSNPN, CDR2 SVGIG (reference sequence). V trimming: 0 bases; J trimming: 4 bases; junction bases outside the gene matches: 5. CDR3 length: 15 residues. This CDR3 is CAWSVWLAGGYEQYF. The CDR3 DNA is TGTGCCTGGAGTGTATGGCTAGCGGGGGGTTACGAGCAGTACTTC.

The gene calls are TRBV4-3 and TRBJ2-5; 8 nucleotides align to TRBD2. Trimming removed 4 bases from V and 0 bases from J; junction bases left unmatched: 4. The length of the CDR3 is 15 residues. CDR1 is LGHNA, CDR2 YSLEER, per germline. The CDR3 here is CASSRMGLDQETQYF. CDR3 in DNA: TGCGCCAGCAGCCGCATGGGACTAGACCAAGAGACCCAGTACTTC.

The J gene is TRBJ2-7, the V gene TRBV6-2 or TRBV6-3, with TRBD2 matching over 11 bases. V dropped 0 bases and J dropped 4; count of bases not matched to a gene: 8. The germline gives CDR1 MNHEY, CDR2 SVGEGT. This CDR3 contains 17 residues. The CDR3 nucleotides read TGTGCCAGCAGTTACTCCGTGATTCGACTAGCGGGGTACGAGCAGTACGTC. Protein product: CASSYSVIRLAGYEQYV.

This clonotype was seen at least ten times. CDR3 sequence (DNA): TGCAGCGTCAGACATAACACTGAAGCTTTCTTT. Residues: CSVRHNTEAFF. The chain couples TRBV29-1 to TRBJ1-1; D call uncertain. The V and J ends lost 6 bases and 2 bases respectively, with 7 bases between them. This CDR3 has 11 amino acids. Germline V gene data show CDR1 as SQVTM and CDR2 as ANQGSEA.

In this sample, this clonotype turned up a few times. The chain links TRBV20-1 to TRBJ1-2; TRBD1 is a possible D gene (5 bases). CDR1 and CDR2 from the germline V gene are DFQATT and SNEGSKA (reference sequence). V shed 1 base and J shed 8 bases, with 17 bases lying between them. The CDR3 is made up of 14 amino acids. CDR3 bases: TGCAGTGCTAGAGCGGTCGGGGGTAGAGAAGGCTACACCTTC. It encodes CSARAVGGREGYTF.

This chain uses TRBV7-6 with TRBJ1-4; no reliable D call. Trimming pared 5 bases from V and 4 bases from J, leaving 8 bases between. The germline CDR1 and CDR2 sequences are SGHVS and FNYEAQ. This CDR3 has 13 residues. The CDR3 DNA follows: TGTGCCAGCAGCCCGCCCCTTAATGAAAAACTGTTTTTT. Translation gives CASSPPLNEKLFF.

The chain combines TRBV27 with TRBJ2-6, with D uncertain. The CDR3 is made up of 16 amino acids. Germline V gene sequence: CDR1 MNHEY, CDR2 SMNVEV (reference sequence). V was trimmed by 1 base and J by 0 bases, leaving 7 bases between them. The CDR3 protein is CASSLLTGSGANVLTF. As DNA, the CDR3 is TGTGCCAGCAGTTTATTAACGGGCTCTGGGGCCAACGTCCTGACTTTC. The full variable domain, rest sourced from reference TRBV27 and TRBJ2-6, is EAQVTQNPRYLITVTGKKLTVTCSQNMNHEYMSWYRQDPGLGLRQIYYSMNVEVTDKGDVPEGYKVSRKEKRNFPLILESPSPNQTSLYFCASSLLTGSGANVLTFGAGSRLTVL.

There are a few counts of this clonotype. The CDR3 region is CASSLGDTTYEQYF. The CDR3 nucleotides are TGTGCCAGCAGCTTGGGGGACACAACCTACGAGCAGTACTTC. J is TRBJ2-7 and V is TRBV5-6; a possible D gene is TRBD1 (6 bases). CDR3 size: 14 residues. Trimming took 0 bases from V and 2 from J, leaving 9 bases between them. The V gene's germline CDR1 is SGHDT and CDR2 YYEEEE.

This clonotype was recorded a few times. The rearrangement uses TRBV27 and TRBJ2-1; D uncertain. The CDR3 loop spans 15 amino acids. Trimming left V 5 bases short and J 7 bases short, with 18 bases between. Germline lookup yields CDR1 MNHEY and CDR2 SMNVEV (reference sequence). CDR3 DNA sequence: TGTGCCAGCAGTCGTACGGCAAATAACCGGAATGAGCAGTTCTTC. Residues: CASSRTANNRNEQFF.